This T cell receptor (beta chain) originates from a study of blood T cell repertoires in COVID-19. The CDR3 extends over 16 amino acids. With V trimmed by 5 bases and J by 1 base, 4 bases remained unmatched. CDR1 and CDR2 (germline): SGHRS, YFSETQ. Profiling relied on immunoSEQ multiplex PCR, and the TCRdb table lists in-frame clones only, not all of them. Of roughly 200,000 clones listed, roughly 85% are singletons. Participants' reported clinical history set cohort assignment. This clonotype originated in a man in his forties or fifties who had recovered from COVID-19. The specimen sequenced was PBMCs or T cells enriched from blood (not recorded which). The chain has TRBV5-1 and TRBJ2-2; TRBD2 matches at 11 bases. CDR3 in amino acids: CASSLTSGVNTGELFF. CDR3 in DNA: TGCGCCAGCAGTTTGACTAGCGGGGTGAACACCGGGGAGCTGTTTTTT.